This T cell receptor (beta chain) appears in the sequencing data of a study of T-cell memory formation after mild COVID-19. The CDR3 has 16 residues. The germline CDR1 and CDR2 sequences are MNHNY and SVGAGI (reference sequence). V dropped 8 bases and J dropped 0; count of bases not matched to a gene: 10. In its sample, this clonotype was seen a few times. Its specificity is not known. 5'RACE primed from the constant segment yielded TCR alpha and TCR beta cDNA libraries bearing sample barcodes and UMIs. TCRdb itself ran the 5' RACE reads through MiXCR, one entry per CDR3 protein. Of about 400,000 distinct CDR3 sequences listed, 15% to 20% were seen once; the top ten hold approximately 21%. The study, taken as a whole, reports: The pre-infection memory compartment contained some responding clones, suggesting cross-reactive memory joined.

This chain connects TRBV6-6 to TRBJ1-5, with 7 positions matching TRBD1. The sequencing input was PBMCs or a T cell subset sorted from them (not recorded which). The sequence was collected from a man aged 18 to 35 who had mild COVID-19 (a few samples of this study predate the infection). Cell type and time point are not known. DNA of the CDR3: TGTGCCAGCCGGGGCAGGGGGTCATTTAGCAATCAGCCCCAGCATTTT. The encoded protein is CASRGRGSFSNQPQHF.